The 12 T cell receptor beta chains listed next were all sequenced from one sample in a study of tumor-infiltrating lymphocytes in localized non-small cell lung cancer. Clones were read by immunoSEQ multiplex PCR, and TCRdb kept only the in-frame ones, dropping some. The sample lists 15,000 to 20,000 clones, around 41% occurring once. The sequenced sample consisted of lung tumor tissue. These receptor sequences come from a human donor with non-small cell lung cancer.

The chain is built from TRBV28 and TRBJ2-7; D gene unclear. CDR1 is MDHEN and CDR2 is SYDVKM in the germline V gene. The CDR3 extends over 11 amino acids. The V and J ends lost 3 bases and 9 bases respectively, with 9 bases between them. The CDR3 DNA reads TGTGCCAGCAGTTTCACGGTGAGGCAGTACTTC. It codes for CASSFTVRQYF.

This clone was picked up a small number of times. The chain employs TRBV28 and TRBJ2-1; D not resolved. CDR3 length: 13 residues. The germline V gene encodes CDR1 MDHEN and CDR2 SYDVKM. The V end was cut by 1 base, the J end by 7 bases, with 8 bases between. The CDR3 is CASSLSSGNEQFF. In DNA form, the CDR3 reads TGTGCCAGCAGTTTATCCAGTGGTAATGAGCAGTTCTTC. The variable domain in full, completed from reference TRBV28 and TRBJ2-1, reads DVKVTQSSRYLVKRTGEKVFLECVQDMDHENMFWYRQDPGLGLRLIYFSYDVKMKEKGDIPEGYSVSREKKERFSLILESASTNQTSMYLCASSLSSGNEQFFGPGTRLTVL.

This rearrangement joins TRBV28 to TRBJ1-4; D ambiguous. The CDR3 contains 11 residues. Per germline, CDR1 MDHEN and CDR2 SYDVKM. V was cut by 5 bases and J by 8 bases, with 6 bases left in between. CDR3 protein: CASSEREKLFF. CDR3 nucleotides: TGTGCCAGCAGTGAACGCGAAAAACTGTTTTTT.

This clone was seen only once. The chain couples TRBV6-5 to TRBJ1-5; D ambiguous. The CDR3 covers 12 residues. The germline V gene has CDR1 MNHEY and CDR2 SVGAGI. V shed 2 bases and J shed 9 bases, with 8 bases lying between them. The CDR3 nucleotides are TGTGCCAGCAGTTACCCCTTTGGGCCCCAGCATTTT. Protein sequence: CASSYPFGPQHF.

V gene TRBV27 combines with J gene TRBJ2-5, with TRBD2 identical over 7 bases. J lost 6 bases, V lost 6 bases, and 13 bases had no gene match. Germline CDR1 is MNHEY and CDR2 is SMNVEV (reference sequence). The CDR3 covers 15 residues. CDR3 residues: CASRDTAAGVKTQYF. The CDR3 DNA follows: TGTGCCAGCAGAGATACGGCGGCGGGGGTGAAGACCCAGTACTTC.

The chain combines TRBV4-2 with TRBJ2-6; D is ambiguous. CDR1 is LGHNA, CDR2 YNFKEQ, per germline. The CDR3 contains 16 residues. The V end was cut by 0 bases, the J end by 2 bases, with 8 bases between. The CDR3 nucleotides read TGTGCCAGCAGCCAAGATTACCCCGCTGGGGCCAACGTCCTGACTTTC. It encodes CASSQDYPAGANVLTF.

CDR3 sequence (DNA): TGTGCCAGCAGTGTCAGTCCCTACAGGGGCAATTCACCCCTCCACTTT. This translates into CASSVSPYRGNSPLHF. The chain joins TRBV2 to TRBJ1-6, with 7 bases that match TRBD1. This CDR3 has 16 amino acids. The ends lost 4 bases at V and 7 bases at J; junction bases unmatched: 10. Germline CDR1 reads SNHLY; CDR2 reads FYNNEI.

The rearrangement uses TRBV5-8 and TRBJ2-7; tentatively, D is TRBD1 (6 bases). The CDR3 is 15 amino acids. The ends were cut back, 4 bases at V and 3 bases at J, with 17 bases in the middle. Per the germline V gene, CDR1 is SGHTS and CDR2 is YDEGEE. CDR3 amino acids: CASSPGTARGYEQYF. For the CDR3, the DNA is TGTGCCAGCAGCCCGGGAACCGCCAGGGGCTACGAGCAGTACTTC.

The V and J genes are TRBV30 and TRBJ2-4; 8 bases align to TRBD1. J gave up 9 bases and V 3 bases, and 7 bases lay outside the gene matches. CDR1 and CDR2 (germline): GTSNPN, SVGIG (reference sequence). CDR3 length: 13 residues. The CDR3: CAWRPYDRGIQYF. CDR3 bases: TGTGCCTGGAGGCCCTATGACAGGGGCATTCAGTACTTC.

V gene TRBV27 combines with J gene TRBJ2-7; D is ambiguous. The CDR3 contains 13 residues. The germline V and J ends were trimmed by 3 bases and 2 bases, with 8 bases remaining between them. Germline V gene sequence: CDR1 MNHEY, CDR2 SMNVEV (reference sequence). The CDR3 region is CASSLGSAYEQYF. Written as DNA, the CDR3 is TGTGCCAGCAGTTTGGGCAGTGCCTACGAGCAGTACTTC.

CDR3 sequence reads: CASSRETGLGTGELFF. The CDR3, as DNA: TGTGCCAGCAGTCGCGAGACAGGGTTGGGCACCGGGGAGCTGTTTTTT. The V gene is TRBV28, the J gene TRBJ2-2; 7 nucleotides agree with TRBD1. V lost 5 bases to trimming and J lost 4 bases; unmatched junction nucleotides: 10. Germline CDR1 reads MDHEN; CDR2 reads SYDVKM. The CDR3 is 16 amino acids.

V is TRBV7-3 and J is TRBJ1-1; D is unresolved. The CDR3 has 12 residues. Germline loops: CDR1 SGHTA, CDR2 FQGTGA. V lost 3 bases to trimming and J lost 6 bases, with 8 bases between them. For the CDR3, the DNA is TGTGCCAGCAGCTTGGGTACCCCTGAAGCTTTCTTT. It is translated as CASSLGTPEAFF.